These 15 T cell receptor beta chains share one sample of origin, sequenced in a study of blood T cells in healthy people across ages. A J-beta primer mix and a sample-barcoded 5' primer were used in a second PCR of about 7 to 11 cycles. In TCRdb, the 5' RACE reads were re-called with MiXCR into one record per CDR3 protein. The sample records 540,000 or so distinct CDR3 sequences, around 24% being singletons. This same sample was also taken into another study, of T cells of mothers and their children.

Sample: blood. These receptors originate from a boy between 10 and 17 years old in good health.

The chain employs TRBV2 and TRBJ2-7; D may be TRBD2 (6 bases). V dropped 0 bases and J dropped 6 bases, with 9 bases sitting between them. Germline V gene sequence: CDR1 SNHLY, CDR2 FYNNEI. This CDR3 has 13 residues. The CDR3 here is CASSEAVAVEQYF. The CDR3 DNA is TGTGCCAGCAGTGAAGCGGTAGCGGTCGAGCAGTACTTC.

There are a few counts of this clonotype. CDR3 sequence (DNA): TGTGCCAGCAGTCCGACAAATTCCTACAATGAGCAGTTCTTC. Translated, it gives CASSPTNSYNEQFF. The genes are TRBV28 and TRBJ2-1; D not certain. This CDR3 has 14 residues. CDR1 and CDR2 from the germline V gene are MDHEN and SYDVKM. V gave up 5 bases and J gave up 1 base, with 9 bases separating them.

The genes are TRBV3-1 and TRBJ1-6; the D is unclear. V lost 1 base and J 6 bases, leaving 7 bases between the germline ends. This CDR3 region has 14 residues. Germline CDR1 reads LGHDT; CDR2 reads YNNKEL (reference sequence). In nucleotides, the CDR3 is TGTGCCAGCAGCCAAGCACAGAGTAATTCACCCCTCCACTTT. Amino acid sequence: CASSQAQSNSPLHF. Based on the CDR3 plus reference TRBV3-1 and TRBJ1-6, the full variable domain is DTAVSQTPKYLVTQMGNDKSIKCEQNLGHDTMYWYKQDSKKFLKIMFSYNNKELIINETVPNRFSPKSPDKAHLNLHINSLELGDSAVYFCASSQAQSNSPLHFGNGTRLTVT.

This clonotype was seen more than once but under ten times. The chain employs TRBV4-3 and TRBJ2-4; TRBD2 aligns across 8 bases. The V gene end was trimmed by 0 bases and the J gene end by 2 bases; junction bases not matched to a gene: 9. This CDR3 is built from 18 residues. The germline gives CDR1 LGHNA, CDR2 YSLEER. The CDR3 here is CASSQDVRGVSPKNIQYF. The CDR3 bases are TGCGCCAGCAGCCAAGATGTGCGGGGGGTATCGCCCAAAAACATTCAGTACTTC.

The chain combines TRBV2 with TRBJ2-7, with 12 bases identical to TRBD1. The CDR3 contains 16 residues. The V gene end was trimmed by 1 base and the J gene end by 4 bases; junction bases not matched to a gene: 5. CDR1 is SNHLY, CDR2 FYNNEI, per germline. The CDR3 DNA sequence: TGTGCCAGCAGTGAAGAGGGGACAGGGGGCCTGTACGAGCAGTACTTC. It translates to CASSEEGTGGLYEQYF. The full variable domain, its missing parts supplied by reference TRBV2 and TRBJ2-7, is EPEVTQTPSHQVTQMGQEVILRCVPISNHLYFYWYRQILGQKVEFLVSFYNNEISEKSEIFDDQFSVERPDGSNFTLKIRSTKLEDSAMYFCASSEEGTGGLYEQYFGPGTRLTVT.

In DNA form, the CDR3 reads TGTGCCAGCAGCCCCGAGGGCGCAGGGTGGCAAGAGACCCAGTACTTC. It translates to CASSPEGAGWQETQYF. The chain links TRBV3-1 to TRBJ2-5; perhaps D is TRBD1 or TRBD2 (5 bases each). The ends were cut back, 4 bases at V and 2 bases at J, with 17 bases in the middle. The CDR3 loop spans 16 amino acids. Germline V CDR1 and CDR2: LGHDT, YNNKEL (reference sequence).

The chain recombines TRBV12-3 or TRBV12-4 with TRBJ1-2; D ambiguous. The CDR3 consists of 12 residues. Deletions cut 3 bases from V and 7 bases from J, with 9 bases between. The chain's CDR3 is CASSLLGRGYTF. CDR3 nucleotide sequence: TGTGCCAGCAGTTTGCTCGGTCGTGGCTACACCTTC.

This clonotype was detected only a few times. The junction shows a germline mismatch at one end, possibly a read error. The V and J genes are TRBV2 and TRBJ2-6; the D is unclear. This CDR3 has 12 residues. CDR1 is SNHLY, CDR2 FYNNEI, per germline. CDR3 in amino acids: CAGSGEERLLTF. The CDR3 DNA is TGTGCCGGCAGTGGTGAAGAGCGCCTCTTGACTTTC.

A remark on this clonotype: A junction boundary mismatches the germline segment, possibly from a read error. This chain links TRBV12-3 or TRBV12-4 with TRBJ2-3, with 9 bases aligning to TRBD1. The CDR3 has 16 amino acids. The CDR3 region is CASSKDTGGSADAQYF. For the CDR3, the DNA is TGTGCCAGCAGTAAGGATACAGGGGGCAGCGCAGATGCGCAGTATTTT.

This rearrangement joins TRBV3-1 to TRBJ1-4; possibly TRBD1 for D (6 bases). The CDR3 consists of 14 residues. Trimming shortened V by 0 bases and J by 10 bases, and 12 bases separated the two germline ends. Germline values: CDR1 LGHDT, CDR2 YNNKEL (reference sequence). In nucleotides, the CDR3 is TGTGCCAGCAGCCAAGATACAGGGAGGAGAAAACTGTTTTTT. Translated: CASSQDTGRRKLFF.

This clonotype showed up just a few times. The chain combines TRBV6-6 with TRBJ2-1; D perhaps matches TRBD2 (6 bases). The J call is in doubt because the DNA end fits TRBJ2-7 better. Germline CDR1 reads MNHNY; CDR2 reads SVGAGI (reference sequence). The CDR3 is made up of 13 amino acids. CDR3 coding DNA: TGTGCCAGCAGTTATACCGGGAGCAACGAGCAGTACTTC. It is translated as CASSYTGSNEQYF.

This sequence joins TRBV6-1 and TRBJ2-7; D is unclear. The germline gives CDR1 MNHNS, CDR2 SASEGT. The CDR3 totals 15 residues. The germline V and J ends were trimmed by 2 bases and 6 bases, with 17 bases remaining between them. The CDR3 loop is CASSEYVGKSREQYF. CDR3 nucleotides: TGTGCCAGCAGTGAATATGTAGGGAAGTCACGCGAGCAGTACTTC.

This clonotype was seen a handful of times. The chain couples TRBV11-2 to TRBJ2-7; no clear D gene. Germline V gene data show CDR1 as SGHAT and CDR2 as FQNNGV. CDR3 length equals 11 residues. V lost 6 bases and J lost 5, with 8 bases in between. DNA of the CDR3: TGTGCCAGCAGTTTTACGAACGAGCAGTACTTC. It is translated as CASSFTNEQYF.

This clonotype occurred a few times. This chain links TRBV29-1 with TRBJ2-7, with 11 nucleotides matching TRBD1. CDR1 and CDR2 from the germline V gene are SQVTM and ANQGSEA. The V gene end was trimmed by 6 bases and the J gene end by 4 bases; junction bases not matched to a gene: 8. CDR3 length equals 14 residues. In nucleotides, the CDR3 is TGCAGCGTCGATACGGGACAGGGGGTGTACGAGCAGTACTTC. This translates into CSVDTGQGVYEQYF.

This sequence joins TRBV9 and TRBJ2-5; TRBD2 matches 7 bases. V dropped 0 bases and J dropped 2; count of bases not matched to a gene: 7. Germline V CDR1 and CDR2: SGDLS, YYNGEE. The CDR3 loop spans 16 amino acids. The CDR3 DNA reads as TGTGCCAGCAGCGTAGCTCCAGCGGGGCGGCAAGAGACCCAGTACTTC. Protein sequence: CASSVAPAGRQETQYF.